This T cell receptor beta chain was sequenced during a study of T cell responses to AZD1222 COVID-19 vaccine. General study findings and limits: Reportedly, nearly half the spike-specific TCRs target unmutated variant regions. Across the whole spike, CD4 TCRs peaked at regions 160-218 and 743-854.

Sequencing used immunoSEQ multiplex PCR; TCRdb keeps in-frame clones, though not all of them. The sample contains roughly 150,000 clones, around nine tenths of which appear only once. Analysis merged second doses at about 4 or about 12 weeks. The ends were cut back, 6 bases at V and 5 bases at J, with 10 bases in the middle. Looked up from germline, CDR1 is SGHTA and CDR2 is FQGNSA. The CDR3 runs to 12 residues. Note on this clone: Its antigen is unidentified.

Sequenced material: peripheral blood, taken 28 days after the second AZD1222 dose. The TCR originated in an adult who received the AZD1222 COVID-19 vaccine. This chain links TRBV7-2 with TRBJ2-5; D ambiguous. The CDR3 region has the DNA TGTGCCAGCAGTTCAACCAGGGAGACCCAGTACTTC. Residues: CASSSTRETQYF.